This T cell receptor (beta chain) was captured in a study of identifying expanded T cells in peripheral blood. Study observations and caveats: Clone count variance between roughly 2-week samples rose with total template count. Technical replicates showed about 1.1 changed clones; approximately 2 weeks about 16.4; four weeks 19.

Only in-frame clones appear in the TCRdb table, and some are missing; sequencing was by immunoSEQ multiplex PCR. The repertoire consists of under 150,000 clones, with approximately 86% occurring once and the leading ten covering about 8%. Concerning this clone: Its antigen remains unknown.

Collection occurred without any documented infections or immune events in donors. Sequenced: blood. The TCR originated in a person aged 18 to 70 in good health.

CDR3 loop: CASSGGRVGNQPQHF. The DNA for the CDR3 is TGTGCCAGTAGTGGTGGCAGGGTGGGCAATCAGCCCCAGCATTTT. The V and J genes are TRBV19 and TRBJ1-5, with a possible D match to TRBD1 (5 bases). Trimming stripped 5 bases from V and 2 bases from J, with 13 bases between. From germline, CDR1 is LNHDA and CDR2 SQIVND (reference sequence). There are 15 residues in the CDR3.